The T cell receptor beta chain under discussion was sequenced for a study of OX40 agonist ivuxolimab in advanced cancers. Overall study context: Participants, about 83% male, averaged approximately 56 years of age, ranging from roughly 20 to 80. Study-wide results and caveats: Blood T cells, both CD4+ and CD8+, expanded clonally by week 6 at 0.1 to 3.0 mg/kg. Expanded clones were, on average, more numerous in CD8+ T cells than in CD4+.

V lost 4 bases and J lost 8, with 17 bases in between. The germline gives CDR1 SEHNR, CDR2 FQNEAQ (reference sequence). The CDR3 contains 14 residues. Clones were read by immunoSEQ multiplex PCR, and TCRdb kept only the in-frame ones, dropping some. The data contain 100,000 to 110,000 clones, approximately 89% of them seen just once; the ten biggest clones take up approximately 0.58%. About this clone itself: Its antigen remains unidentified.

The V and J genes are TRBV7-9 and TRBJ1-2; maybe TRBD1 (6 bases). Sequences were derived from CD4+ or CD8+ T cells sorted from blood, sampled in a trial of the OX40 agonist ivuxolimab. This TCR was recovered from an adult with an advanced solid tumor such as melanoma, head and neck, liver or kidney cancer. The CDR3 loop reads CASSSQGLMMGYTF. The CDR3 region has the DNA TGTGCCAGCAGCTCACAGGGATTAATGATGGGCTACACCTTC. Using reference TRBV7-9 and TRBJ1-2 for the parts outside the CDR3, the full variable domain is DTGVSQNPRHKITKRGQNVTFRCDPISEHNRLYWYRQTLGQGPEFLTYFQNEAQLEKSRLLSDRFSAERPKGSFSTLEIQRTEQGDSAMYLCASSSQGLMMGYTFGSGTRLTVV.